The rows below give T cell receptor beta chains drawn from one sample of a study of T cell responses to AZD1222 COVID-19 vaccine. TCRdb's table, derived via immunoSEQ multiplex PCR, lists solely in-frame clones and lacks some. The sample includes about 100,000 clones, less than 90% of them seen just once. Sequences were derived from peripheral blood, sampled on day 0 of AZD1222 vaccination. All receptors derive from an adult in good health. CDR3s include the opening cysteine and the closing phenylalanine or tryptophan. A D gene is named only where the DNA matches it firmly. Expanded clones are given a class, and other clones once, few, many or no size at all.

CDR3aa | CDR3nt | abundance | j_gene | d_gene | v_gene
CASRRTGSHEQYF | TGTGCCAGCAGGCGGACAGGTAGCCACGAGCAGTACTTC | once | TRBJ2-7 | TRBD1 | TRBV27
CASSPTGVNMNTEAFF | TGTGCCAGCAGCCCGACAGGGGTTAACATGAACACTGAAGCTTTCTTT | - | TRBJ1-1 | TRBD1 | TRBV27
CASSLQGMNTEAFF | TGCGCCAGCAGCTTGCAGGGCATGAACACTGAAGCTTTCTTT | - | TRBJ1-1 | - | TRBV5-1
CASSYERRQPQHF | TGTGCCAGCAGTTACGAGAGAAGACAGCCCCAGCATTTT | - | TRBJ1-5 | - | TRBV6-6
CASSGGSSGYTF | TGTGCCAGCAGTGGGGGAAGCTCTGGCTACACCTTC | - | TRBJ1-2 | - | TRBV27
CASSLATYNEQFF | TGTGCCAGCAGCTTAGCCACATACAATGAGCAGTTCTTC | - | TRBJ2-1 | - | TRBV11-2
CATPGSTSGVYNEQFF | TGTGCCACCCCCGGGTCAACTAGCGGGGTATACAATGAGCAGTTCTTC | once | TRBJ2-1 | TRBD2 | TRBV7-2
CASSLLGGPQHF | TGTGCCAGCAGTTTACTTGGGGGACCCCAGCATTTT | - | TRBJ1-5 | - | TRBV28
CASSVGGWQGDYTF | TGTGCCAGCAGCGTAGGAGGATGGCAGGGAGACTACACCTTC | - | TRBJ1-2 | - | TRBV9
CASSVVPDTQYF | TGTGCCAGCAGCGTAGTGCCAGATACGCAGTATTTT | - | TRBJ2-3 | - | TRBV9
CASSYSGTGPSKLFF | TGTGCCAGCAGTTACTCCGGGACAGGGCCGTCAAAACTGTTTTTT | - | TRBJ1-4 | TRBD1 | TRBV6-5
CASTPLAGGFQETQYF | TGTGCCAGCACTCCACTAGCGGGAGGGTTCCAAGAGACCCAGTACTTC | - | TRBJ2-5 | TRBD2 | TRBV6-6
CASSSIRTGPYTF | TGTGCCAGCAGTTCGATTAGGACAGGGCCCTACACCTTC | - | TRBJ1-2 | TRBD1 | TRBV13
CASSEYTDTQYF | TGTGCCAGTAGTGAGTACACAGATACGCAGTATTTT | - | TRBJ2-3 | - | TRBV19
CASSSPALGGANVLTF | TGTGCCAGCAGTTCACCAGCCTTGGGAGGGGCCAACGTCCTGACTTTC | once | TRBJ2-6 | - | TRBV27
CASSFTGNTEAFF | TGCGCCAGCAGCTTCACAGGGAACACTGAAGCTTTCTTT | - | TRBJ1-1 | - | TRBV5-1